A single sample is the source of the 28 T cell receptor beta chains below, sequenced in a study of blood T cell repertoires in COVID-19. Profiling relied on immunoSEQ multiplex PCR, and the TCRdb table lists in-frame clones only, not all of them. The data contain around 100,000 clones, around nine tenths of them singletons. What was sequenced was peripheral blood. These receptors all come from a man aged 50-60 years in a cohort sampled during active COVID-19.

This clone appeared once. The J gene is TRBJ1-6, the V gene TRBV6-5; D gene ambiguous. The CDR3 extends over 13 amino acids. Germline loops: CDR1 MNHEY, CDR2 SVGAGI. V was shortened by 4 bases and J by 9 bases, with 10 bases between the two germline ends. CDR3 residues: CASSWGDGSPLHF. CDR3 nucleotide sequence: TGTGCCAGCAGTTGGGGAGATGGTTCACCCCTCCACTTT.

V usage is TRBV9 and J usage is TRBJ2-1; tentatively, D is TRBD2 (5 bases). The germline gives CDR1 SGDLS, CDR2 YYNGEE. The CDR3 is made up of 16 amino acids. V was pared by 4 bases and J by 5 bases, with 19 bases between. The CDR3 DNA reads TGTGCCAGCAGCACAGACCCCCGGGGAAGGGACAATGAGCAGTTCTTC. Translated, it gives CASSTDPRGRDNEQFF.

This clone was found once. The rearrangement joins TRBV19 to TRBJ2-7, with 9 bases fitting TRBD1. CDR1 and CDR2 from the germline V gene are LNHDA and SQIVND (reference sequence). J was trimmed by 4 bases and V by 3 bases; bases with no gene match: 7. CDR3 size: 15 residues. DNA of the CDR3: TGTGCCAGTAGTATCACCGGGACAGGGAGGTACGAGCAGTACTTC. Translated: CASSITGTGRYEQYF. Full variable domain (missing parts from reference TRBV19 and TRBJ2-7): DGGITQSPKYLFRKEGQNVTLSCEQNLNHDAMYWYRQDPGQGLRLIYYSQIVNDFQKGDIAEGYSVSREKKESFPLTVTSAQKNPTAFYLCASSITGTGRYEQYFGPGTRLTVT.

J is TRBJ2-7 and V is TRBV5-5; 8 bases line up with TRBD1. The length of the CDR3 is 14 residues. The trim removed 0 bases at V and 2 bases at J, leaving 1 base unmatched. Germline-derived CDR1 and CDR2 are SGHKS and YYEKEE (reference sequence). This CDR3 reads CASSLGDRTYEQYV. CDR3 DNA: TGTGCCAGCAGCTTGGGGGACAGGACCTACGAGCAGTACGTC.

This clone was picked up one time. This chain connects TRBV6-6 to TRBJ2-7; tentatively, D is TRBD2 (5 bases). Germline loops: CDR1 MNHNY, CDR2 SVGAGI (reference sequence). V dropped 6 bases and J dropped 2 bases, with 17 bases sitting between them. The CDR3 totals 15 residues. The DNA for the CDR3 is TGTGCCAGCAGACGAGGCGCCCGGGGTCCCTACGAGCAGTACTTC. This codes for CASRRGARGPYEQYF.

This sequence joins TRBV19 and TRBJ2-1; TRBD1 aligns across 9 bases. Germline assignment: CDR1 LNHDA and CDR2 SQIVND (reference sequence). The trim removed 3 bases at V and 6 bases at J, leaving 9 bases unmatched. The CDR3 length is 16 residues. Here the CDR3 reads CASSMGGTGRGNEQFF. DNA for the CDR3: TGTGCCAGTAGTATGGGGGGGACAGGGCGCGGCAATGAGCAGTTCTTC. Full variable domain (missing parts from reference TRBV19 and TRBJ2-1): DGGITQSPKYLFRKEGQNVTLSCEQNLNHDAMYWYRQDPGQGLRLIYYSQIVNDFQKGDIAEGYSVSREKKESFPLTVTSAQKNPTAFYLCASSMGGTGRGNEQFFGPGTRLTVL.

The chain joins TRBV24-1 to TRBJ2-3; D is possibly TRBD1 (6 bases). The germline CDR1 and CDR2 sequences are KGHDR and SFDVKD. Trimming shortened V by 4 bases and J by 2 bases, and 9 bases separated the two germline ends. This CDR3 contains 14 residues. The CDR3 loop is CATSEQGLTDTQYF. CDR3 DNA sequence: TGTGCCACCAGTGAACAGGGTCTCACAGATACGCAGTATTTT.

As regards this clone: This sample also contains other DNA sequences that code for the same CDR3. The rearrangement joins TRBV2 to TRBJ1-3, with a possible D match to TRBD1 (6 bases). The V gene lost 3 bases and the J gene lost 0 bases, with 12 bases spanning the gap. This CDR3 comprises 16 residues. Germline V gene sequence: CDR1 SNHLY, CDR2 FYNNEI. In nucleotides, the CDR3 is TGTGCCAGCAGTGACCGCTGGACAGACTCTGGAAACACCATATATTTT. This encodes CASSDRWTDSGNTIYF.

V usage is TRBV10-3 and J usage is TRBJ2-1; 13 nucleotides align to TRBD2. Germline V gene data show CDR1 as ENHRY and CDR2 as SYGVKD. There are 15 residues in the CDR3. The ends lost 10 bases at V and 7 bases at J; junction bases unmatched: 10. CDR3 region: CATQGGLAGENEQFF. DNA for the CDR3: TGTGCCACCCAAGGTGGACTAGCGGGGGAAAATGAGCAGTTCTTC.

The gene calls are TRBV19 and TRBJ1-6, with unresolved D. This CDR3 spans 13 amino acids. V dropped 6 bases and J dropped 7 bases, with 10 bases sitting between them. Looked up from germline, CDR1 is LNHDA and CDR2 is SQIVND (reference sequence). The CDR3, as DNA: TGTGCCAGTAGGGACTGGGAGAATTCACCCCTCCACTTT. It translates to CASRDWENSPLHF.

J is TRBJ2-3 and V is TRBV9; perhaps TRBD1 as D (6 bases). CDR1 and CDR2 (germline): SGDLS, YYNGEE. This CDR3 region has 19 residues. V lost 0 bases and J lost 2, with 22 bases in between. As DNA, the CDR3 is TGTGCCAGCAGCGTAGTTCCCGCCGTGGGCAGGGACAACACAGATACGCAGTATTTT. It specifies CASSVVPAVGRDNTDTQYF.

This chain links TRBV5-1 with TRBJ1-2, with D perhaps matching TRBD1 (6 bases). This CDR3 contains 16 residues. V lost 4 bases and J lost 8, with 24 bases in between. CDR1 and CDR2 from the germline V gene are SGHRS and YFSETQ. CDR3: CASSPSDGGRVGGYTF. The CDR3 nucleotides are TGCGCCAGCAGCCCAAGCGACGGGGGGCGCGTGGGGGGCTACACCTTC.

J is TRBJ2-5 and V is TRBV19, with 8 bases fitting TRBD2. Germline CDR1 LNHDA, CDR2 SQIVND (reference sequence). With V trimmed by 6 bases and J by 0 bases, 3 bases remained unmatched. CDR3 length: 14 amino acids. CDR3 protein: CASSPGLDQETQYF. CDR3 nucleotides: TGTGCCAGTAGCCCGGGACTAGACCAAGAGACCCAGTACTTC.

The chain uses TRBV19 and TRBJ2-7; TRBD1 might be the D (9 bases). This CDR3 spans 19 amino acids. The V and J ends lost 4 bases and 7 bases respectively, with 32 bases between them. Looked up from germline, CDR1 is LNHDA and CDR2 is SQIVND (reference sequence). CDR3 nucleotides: TGTGCCAGTAGTACCCCCGGGACAGGGATTGTCGGGGGGGCTATGGAGCAGTACTTC. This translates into CASSTPGTGIVGGAMEQYF.

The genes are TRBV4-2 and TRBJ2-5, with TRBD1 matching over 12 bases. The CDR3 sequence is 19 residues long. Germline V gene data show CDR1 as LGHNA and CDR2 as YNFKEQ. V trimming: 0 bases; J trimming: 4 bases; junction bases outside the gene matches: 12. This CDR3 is CASSQEVTAGDRGRETQYF. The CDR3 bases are TGTGCCAGCAGCCAAGAGGTGACGGCTGGGGACAGGGGGCGAGAGACCCAGTACTTC.

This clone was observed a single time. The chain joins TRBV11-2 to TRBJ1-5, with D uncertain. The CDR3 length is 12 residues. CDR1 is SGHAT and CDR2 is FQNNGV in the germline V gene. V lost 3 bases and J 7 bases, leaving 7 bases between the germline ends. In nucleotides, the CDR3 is TGTGCCAGCAGCTTGTCCGGGCAGCCCCAGCATTTT. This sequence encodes CASSLSGQPQHF.

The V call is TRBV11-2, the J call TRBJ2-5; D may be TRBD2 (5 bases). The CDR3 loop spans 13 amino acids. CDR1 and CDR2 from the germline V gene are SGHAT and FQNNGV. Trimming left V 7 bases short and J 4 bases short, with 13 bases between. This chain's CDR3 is CASTRGLLETQYF. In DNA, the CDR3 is TGTGCCAGCACCAGAGGACTCTTAGAGACCCAGTACTTC.

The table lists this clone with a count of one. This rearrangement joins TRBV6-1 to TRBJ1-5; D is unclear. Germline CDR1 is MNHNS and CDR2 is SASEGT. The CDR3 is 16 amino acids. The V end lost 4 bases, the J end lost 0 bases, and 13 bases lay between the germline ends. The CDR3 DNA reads TGTGCCAGCAGTGTTGGGAGGGTGGATAGCAATCAGCCCCAGCATTTT. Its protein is CASSVGRVDSNQPQHF.

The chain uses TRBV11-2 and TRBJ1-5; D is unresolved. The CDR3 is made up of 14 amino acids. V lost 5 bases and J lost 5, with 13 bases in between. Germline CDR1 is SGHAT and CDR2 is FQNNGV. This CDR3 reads CASSPSTGYQPQHF. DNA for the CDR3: TGTGCCAGCAGCCCTTCGACCGGGTATCAGCCCCAGCATTTT.

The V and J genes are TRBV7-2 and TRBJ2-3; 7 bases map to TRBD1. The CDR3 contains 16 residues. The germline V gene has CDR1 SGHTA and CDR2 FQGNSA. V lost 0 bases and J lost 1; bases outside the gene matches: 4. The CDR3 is CASSLALGTGTDTQYF. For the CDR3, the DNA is TGTGCCAGCAGCTTAGCGTTGGGGACAGGCACAGATACGCAGTATTTT.

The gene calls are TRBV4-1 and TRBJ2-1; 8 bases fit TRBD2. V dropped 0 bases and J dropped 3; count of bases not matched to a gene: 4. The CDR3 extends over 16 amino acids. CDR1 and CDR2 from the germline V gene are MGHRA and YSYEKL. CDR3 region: CASSQDLAGYYNEQFF. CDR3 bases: TGCGCCAGCAGCCAAGATTTAGCGGGATACTACAATGAGCAGTTCTTC.

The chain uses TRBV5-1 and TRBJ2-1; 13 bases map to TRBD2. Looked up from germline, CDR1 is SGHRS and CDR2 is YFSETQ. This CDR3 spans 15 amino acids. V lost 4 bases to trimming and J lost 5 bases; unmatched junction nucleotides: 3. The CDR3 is CASSTGLAGNNEQFF. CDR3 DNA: TGCGCCAGCAGCACGGGACTAGCGGGGAACAATGAGCAGTTCTTC.

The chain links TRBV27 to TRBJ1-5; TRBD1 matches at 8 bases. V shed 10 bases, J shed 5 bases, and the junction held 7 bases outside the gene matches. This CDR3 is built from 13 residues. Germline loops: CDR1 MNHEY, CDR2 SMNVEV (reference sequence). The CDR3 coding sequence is TGTGCCACCCGGACAGGGATTGATCAGCCCCAGCATTTT. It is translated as CATRTGIDQPQHF.

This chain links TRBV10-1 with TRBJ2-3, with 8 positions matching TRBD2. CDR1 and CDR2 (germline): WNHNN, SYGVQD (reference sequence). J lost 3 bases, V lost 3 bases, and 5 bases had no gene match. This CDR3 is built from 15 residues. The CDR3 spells CASSEKRGLTDTQYF. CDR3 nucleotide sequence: TGCGCCAGCAGTGAAAAGCGGGGGCTAACAGATACGCAGTATTTT.

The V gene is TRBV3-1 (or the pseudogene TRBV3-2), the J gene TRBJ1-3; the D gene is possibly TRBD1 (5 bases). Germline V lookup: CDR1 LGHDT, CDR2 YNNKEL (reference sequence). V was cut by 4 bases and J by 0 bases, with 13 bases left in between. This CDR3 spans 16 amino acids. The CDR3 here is CASSLQGGDSGNTIYF. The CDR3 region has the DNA TGTGCCAGCAGCCTTCAGGGAGGGGACTCTGGAAACACCATATATTTT.

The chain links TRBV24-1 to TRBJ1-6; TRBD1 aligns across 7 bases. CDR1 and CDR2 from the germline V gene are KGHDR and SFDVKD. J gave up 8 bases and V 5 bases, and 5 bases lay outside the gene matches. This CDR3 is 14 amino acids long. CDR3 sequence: CATSATGRDSPLHF. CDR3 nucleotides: TGTGCCACCAGTGCGACAGGGCGGGATTCACCCCTCCACTTT.

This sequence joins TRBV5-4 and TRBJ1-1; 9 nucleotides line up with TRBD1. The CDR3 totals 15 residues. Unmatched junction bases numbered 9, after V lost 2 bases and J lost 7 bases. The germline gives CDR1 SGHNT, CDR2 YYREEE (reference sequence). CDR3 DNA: TGTGCCAGCAGCTTTAACCCGGGACAGGGTTTTGAAGCTTTCTTT. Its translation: CASSFNPGQGFEAFF.

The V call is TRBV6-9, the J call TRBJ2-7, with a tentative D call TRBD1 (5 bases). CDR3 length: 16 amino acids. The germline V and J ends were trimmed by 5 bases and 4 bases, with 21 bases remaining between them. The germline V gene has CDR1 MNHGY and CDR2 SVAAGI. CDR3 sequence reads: CASSPWGPDPGYEQYF. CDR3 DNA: TGTGCCAGCAGTCCCTGGGGCCCAGACCCTGGTTACGAGCAGTACTTC.